The 3 T cell receptor beta chains reported below all come from one sample, sequenced in a study of shared clonotypes between healthy human individuals. The method was immunoSEQ multiplex PCR; TCRdb's version includes in-frame clones alone and lacks a portion of them. The sample yields about 2.5 million clones, roughly 90% seen once. Sequencing input: naive CD4+ T cells from PBMCs. Documented subset: CD45RA+ positively selected. Receptors were obtained from a man aged 18 to 30 in good health. Some clones in this sample may be carry-over from other donors' samples.

This clone was counted once. The CDR3 reads CASRPTHGTAFNQPQHF. Written as DNA, the CDR3 is TGTGCCAGCAGACCGACCCACGGGACAGCGTTCAATCAGCCCCAGCATTTT. J is TRBJ1-5 and V is TRBV27; TRBD1 matches at 7 bases. CDR1 MNHEY and CDR2 SMNVEV come from the germline V gene (reference sequence). The CDR3 runs to 17 residues. With V trimmed by 6 bases and J by 3 bases, 14 bases remained unmatched.

The chain has TRBV9 and TRBJ1-4; TRBD1 aligns across 9 bases. Unmatched junction bases numbered 6, after V lost 0 bases and J lost 0 bases. CDR1 is SGDLS, CDR2 YYNGEE, per germline. CDR3 length: 18 amino acids. The CDR3 nucleotides are TGTGCCAGCAGCGTAGACAGGGGGCCCCCAGCAACTAATGAAAAACTGTTTTTT. It is translated as CASSVDRGPPATNEKLFF. Filled out from reference TRBV9 and TRBJ1-4, the complete variable domain reads DSGVTQTPKHLITATGQRVTLRCSPRSGDLSVYWYQQSLDQGLQFLIQYYNGEERAKGNILERFSAQQFPDLHSELNLSSLELGDSALYFCASSVDRGPPATNEKLFFGSGTQLSVL.

This rearrangement joins TRBV28 to TRBJ2-2; perhaps TRBD1 as D (6 bases). The germline V gene has CDR1 MDHEN and CDR2 SYDVKM. V was cut by 8 bases and J by 6 bases, with 28 bases left in between. The CDR3 extends over 18 amino acids. The CDR3 region has the DNA TGTGCCAGCGGGCGATCCCCATTTGGACGCAGGGGAGCCGGGGAGCTGTTTTTT. This gives the protein CASGRSPFGRRGAGELFF.